The present entry profiles one T cell receptor beta chain with its context. The source of the sample is a study of OX40 agonist ivuxolimab in advanced cancers. The protocol was immunoSEQ multiplex PCR, while the TCRdb copy is restricted to in-frame clones and leaves out a portion. Found here are approximately 100,000 clones, around nine tenths of them singletons; the top ten hold roughly 0.77%. The CDR3 loop spans 13 amino acids. Losses at the gene ends were 6 bases for V and 13 bases for J; bases not matched to a gene: 10. The germline V gene has CDR1 MNHEY and CDR2 SVGAGI. The specimen comprised CD4+ or CD8+ T cells sorted from blood, sampled in a trial of the OX40 agonist ivuxolimab. This receptor was obtained from an adult with an advanced solid tumor such as melanoma, head and neck, liver or kidney cancer. The chain joins TRBV6-5 to TRBJ2-1, with 9 bases aligning to TRBD1. CDR3 nucleotide sequence: TGTGCCAGCAGCCGCGCTGACAGGGGGAAACAGTTCTTC. This gives the protein CASSRADRGKQFF.